This entry lists 22 T cell receptor beta chains sequenced from one sample in a study of T-cell memory formation after mild COVID-19. TCRdb re-called the 5' RACE reads with MiXCR, one entry per CDR3 protein. There are approximately 150,000 distinct CDR3 sequences in the sample; about 19% occur only once, and around 2.5% lies in the top ten. The source material was PBMCs or a T cell subset sorted from them (not recorded which). These receptors all come from an adult woman who had mild COVID-19 (a few samples of this study predate the infection). Cell type and time point are not known.

The chain combines TRBV7-2 with TRBJ2-2, with D possibly matching TRBD2 (7 bases). CDR3 length: 15 amino acids. Germline CDR1 SGHTA, CDR2 FQGNSA. V was trimmed by 7 bases and J by 3 bases, leaving 15 bases between them. Here the CDR3 reads CASTRGGGDTGELFF. The CDR3 region has the DNA TGTGCCAGCACCCGGGGAGGGGGGGACACCGGGGAGCTGTTTTTT.

This clonotype has only a few counts. This chain uses TRBV7-8 with TRBJ1-2, with D unclear. The CDR3 runs 15 residues. CDR1 is SGHVS and CDR2 is FQNEAQ in the germline V gene. The ends were cut back, 5 bases at V and 6 bases at J, with 19 bases in the middle. This CDR3 is CASSKGREWSNGYTF. The CDR3 nucleotides read TGTGCCAGCAGCAAAGGGCGTGAGTGGTCGAATGGCTACACCTTC. Drawing the rest from reference TRBV7-8 and TRBJ1-2, the complete variable domain is GAGVSQSPRYKVAKRGQDVALRCDPISGHVSLFWYQQALGQGPEFLTYFQNEAQLDKSGLPSDRFFAERPEGSVSTLKIQRTQQEDSAVYLCASSKGREWSNGYTFGSGTRLTVV.

There are a few counts of this clonotype. This sequence joins TRBV24-1 and TRBJ2-5, with TRBD1 matching 9 bases. The V and J ends lost 0 bases and 4 bases, in that order; junction bases with no gene match: 5. The CDR3 extends over 16 amino acids. Germline-derived CDR1 and CDR2 are KGHDR and SFDVKD. The CDR3: CATSDLDRGIGETQYF. CDR3 bases: TGTGCCACCAGTGATTTGGACAGGGGGATAGGAGAGACCCAGTACTTC.

This clonotype was recorded a few times. This rearrangement joins TRBV18 to TRBJ1-1; the D is unclear. V dropped 4 bases and J dropped 4 bases, with 10 bases sitting between them. The V gene's germline CDR1 is KGHSH and CDR2 LQKENI. This CDR3 region has 13 residues. The CDR3 bases are TGTGCCAGCTCACGAGAGGTGAGCACTGAAGCTTTCTTT. Encoded protein: CASSREVSTEAFF.

Regarding this clonotype: An end of the junction differs from the germline gene, which may be a read error. The rearrangement links TRBV6-2 or TRBV6-3 to TRBJ2-3; D ambiguous. The CDR3 extends over 12 amino acids. Germline V gene sequence: CDR1 MNHEY, CDR2 SVGEGT. This CDR3 reads CTSSYRRDTQYF. CDR3 in DNA: TGTACCAGCAGTTACCGACGAGATACGCAGTATTTT.

This clonotype was observed a handful of times. The chain links TRBV2 to TRBJ2-3; D call uncertain. V shed 0 bases and J shed 3 bases, with 4 bases lying between them. Germline V gene sequence: CDR1 SNHLY, CDR2 FYNNEI. The CDR3 runs 13 residues. The DNA of the CDR3 is TGTGCCAGCAGTGAAGCGCATACAGATACGCAGTATTTT. Translation: CASSEAHTDTQYF.

The genes are TRBV7-8 and TRBJ1-1; D is ambiguous. Per the germline V gene, CDR1 is SGHVS and CDR2 is FQNEAQ. Trimming took off 4 bases at V and 11 bases at J, with 11 bases between the two ends. CDR3 length equals 11 residues. In DNA form, the CDR3 reads TGTGCCAGCAGCTCATATTATGTGGCTTTCTTT. Translating it yields CASSSYYVAFF.

This clonotype appeared a few times. V and J are TRBV29-1 and TRBJ2-2; the D is unclear. V lost 4 bases and J lost 2, with 5 bases in between. Looked up from germline, CDR1 is SQVTM and CDR2 is ANQGSEA. This CDR3 region has 12 residues. The CDR3 spells CSVGQNTGELFF. The CDR3 DNA follows: TGCAGCGTTGGACAAAACACCGGGGAGCTGTTTTTT.

This clonotype came up once. The V and J genes are TRBV12-3 or TRBV12-4 and TRBJ2-7; perhaps TRBD2 as D (5 bases). V gave up 6 bases and J gave up 2 bases, with 11 bases separating them. The CDR3 runs to 13 residues. The CDR3 bases are TGTGCCAGCAGAAGGAGGCAGACCTACGAGCAGTACTTC. Protein sequence: CASRRRQTYEQYF.

The chain is built from TRBV12-3 or TRBV12-4 and TRBJ2-5, with no clear D. The V gene lost 3 bases and the J gene lost 3 bases, with 11 bases spanning the gap. This CDR3 contains 14 residues. This CDR3 is CASSFGQTKETQYF. For the CDR3, the DNA is TGTGCCAGCAGTTTCGGCCAGACAAAAGAGACCCAGTACTTC.

This clonotype has a count of ten or more. The V call is TRBV10-3, the J call TRBJ2-7; D is ambiguous. Germline lookup yields CDR1 ENHRY and CDR2 SYGVKD. This CDR3 has 13 residues. The V and J ends lost 4 bases and 3 bases respectively, with 10 bases between them. The CDR3 nucleotides read TGTGCCATCAGTGTTGAGAGAAACTACGAGCAGTACTTC. Protein sequence: CAISVERNYEQYF.

This clonotype has more than one count but fewer than ten. The chain combines TRBV4-1 with TRBJ2-3; 9 nucleotides line up with TRBD2. The J segment lost 0 bases and the V segment lost 3 bases, leaving 4 bases of the junction unmatched. There are 16 residues in the CDR3. Germline lookup yields CDR1 MGHRA and CDR2 YSYEKL. The CDR3 DNA is TGCGCCAGCAGCCAGTTAGCGGGGGCTAGCACAGATACGCAGTATTTT. Translation: CASSQLAGASTDTQYF.

This clonotype was seen a handful of times. This chain joins TRBV11-2 and TRBJ2-2; D is possibly TRBD2 (5 bases). Germline CDR1 is SGHAT and CDR2 is FQNNGV. The CDR3 is 15 residues long. The ends were cut back, 5 bases at V and 4 bases at J, with 14 bases in the middle. The CDR3 bases are TGTGCCAGCAGCCCACCCGAGAGGGTCACCGGGGAGCTGTTTTTT. It translates to CASSPPERVTGELFF.

The gene calls are TRBV5-1 and TRBJ2-5, with D possibly being TRBD1 or TRBD2 (6 bases each). This CDR3 has 15 residues. Trimming took 7 bases from V and 2 from J, leaving 18 bases between them. Germline lookup yields CDR1 SGHRS and CDR2 YFSETQ. CDR3 loop: CASGGRGDKQETQYF. CDR3 nucleotides: TGCGCCAGCGGAGGTAGGGGGGATAAACAAGAGACCCAGTACTTC.

Only a few counts were recorded for this clonotype. This chain joins TRBV11-3 and TRBJ2-1; D may be TRBD1 (5 bases). Germline assignment: CDR1 SGHNT and CDR2 YENEEA. Trimming shortened V by 0 bases and J by 10 bases, and 10 bases separated the two germline ends. The CDR3 contains 13 residues. CDR3 DNA: TGTGCCAGCAGCTTAGATAACCCAGGGGAGCAGTTCTTC. This translates into CASSLDNPGEQFF.

The CDR3 nucleotides are TGTGCCAGCTTGTTGGGTGGGAGTAGAGAGACCCAGTACTTC. Residues: CASLLGGSRETQYF. The chain uses TRBV7-8 and TRBJ2-5; tentative D call: TRBD2 (5 bases). V was shortened by 8 bases and J by 4 bases, with 17 bases between the two germline ends. CDR1 is SGHVS, CDR2 FQNEAQ, per germline. This CDR3 has 14 amino acids.

This clonotype was detected a few times. This chain joins TRBV6-1 and TRBJ2-7; 9 bases fit TRBD1. The V gene's germline CDR1 is MNHNS and CDR2 SASEGT. This CDR3 spans 14 amino acids. Trimming took 3 bases from V and 6 from J; bases not matched to a gene: 6. The CDR3 region is CASSDQGQGGEQYF. CDR3 nucleotide sequence: TGTGCCAGCAGTGACCAGGGACAGGGCGGCGAGCAGTACTTC.

J is TRBJ1-6 and V is TRBV7-8; D remains unclear. Germline V gene sequence: CDR1 SGHVS, CDR2 FQNEAQ. Trimming pared 5 bases from V and 7 bases from J, leaving 18 bases between. This CDR3 spans 16 amino acids. The CDR3 loop reads CASSTSLTSKNSPLHF. The CDR3, as DNA: TGTGCCAGCAGCACGTCCTTGACAAGCAAGAATTCACCCCTCCACTTT. The variable domain in full, with the rest retrieved from reference TRBV7-8 and TRBJ1-6, is GAGVSQSPRYKVAKRGQDVALRCDPISGHVSLFWYQQALGQGPEFLTYFQNEAQLDKSGLPSDRFFAERPEGSVSTLKIQRTQQEDSAVYLCASSTSLTSKNSPLHFGNGTRLTVT.

This sequence joins TRBV7-3 and TRBJ1-1; D perhaps matches TRBD1 (6 bases). Trimming pared 6 bases from V and 1 base from J, leaving 9 bases between. The length of the CDR3 is 13 residues. Germline assignment: CDR1 SGHTA and CDR2 FQGTGA. The CDR3 coding sequence is TGTGCCAGCAGTTGGACAGCGAACACTGAAGCTTTCTTT. Its protein is CASSWTANTEAFF.

This clonotype has just a few counts. The chain has TRBV10-3 and TRBJ2-5; a weak D match, TRBD1 (6 bases). Germline-derived CDR1 and CDR2 are ENHRY and SYGVKD. V was cut by 3 bases and J by 4 bases, with 6 bases left in between. The CDR3 spans 12 residues. CDR3 protein: CAISDRGETQYF. The CDR3 coding sequence is TGTGCCATCAGTGACAGGGGAGAGACCCAGTACTTC.

The gene calls are TRBV4-2 and TRBJ2-3; 7 bases are a match to TRBD2. The CDR3 totals 16 residues. J was trimmed by 0 bases and V by 5 bases; bases with no gene match: 8. Germline V gives CDR1 LGHNA, CDR2 YNFKEQ. This chain's CDR3 is CASSALGGESTDTQYF. The CDR3 nucleotides read TGTGCCAGCAGCGCCCTGGGGGGGGAGAGCACAGATACGCAGTATTTT.

At least ten counts were recorded for this clonotype. The gene calls are TRBV20-1 and TRBJ2-1; D might be TRBD2 (7 bases). Deletions cut 1 base from V and 14 bases from J, with 15 bases between. Per the germline V gene, CDR1 is DFQATT and CDR2 is SNEGSKA (reference sequence). This CDR3 is 12 amino acids long. The CDR3 DNA is TGCAGTGCTAGAGGGTCCGGGGAGGGGGAGTTCTTC. Protein sequence: CSARGSGEGEFF.